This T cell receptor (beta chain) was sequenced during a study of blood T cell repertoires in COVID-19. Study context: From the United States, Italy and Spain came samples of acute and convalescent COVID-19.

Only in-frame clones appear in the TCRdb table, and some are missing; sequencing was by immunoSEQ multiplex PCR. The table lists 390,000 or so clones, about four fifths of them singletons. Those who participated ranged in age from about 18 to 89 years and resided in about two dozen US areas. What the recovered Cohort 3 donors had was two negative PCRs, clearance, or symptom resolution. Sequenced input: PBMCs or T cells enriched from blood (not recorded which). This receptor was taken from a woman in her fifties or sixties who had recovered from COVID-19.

Here the CDR3 reads CASSQGLAGAANYNEQFF. The CDR3 DNA is TGCGCCAGCAGCCAAGGACTAGCGGGGGCCGCTAATTACAATGAGCAGTTCTTC. This rearrangement joins TRBV4-1 to TRBJ2-1; 12 bases are a match to TRBD2. CDR3 length: 18 amino acids. The V and J ends lost 1 base and 4 bases, in that order; junction bases with no gene match: 8. Germline V CDR1 and CDR2: MGHRA, YSYEKL.